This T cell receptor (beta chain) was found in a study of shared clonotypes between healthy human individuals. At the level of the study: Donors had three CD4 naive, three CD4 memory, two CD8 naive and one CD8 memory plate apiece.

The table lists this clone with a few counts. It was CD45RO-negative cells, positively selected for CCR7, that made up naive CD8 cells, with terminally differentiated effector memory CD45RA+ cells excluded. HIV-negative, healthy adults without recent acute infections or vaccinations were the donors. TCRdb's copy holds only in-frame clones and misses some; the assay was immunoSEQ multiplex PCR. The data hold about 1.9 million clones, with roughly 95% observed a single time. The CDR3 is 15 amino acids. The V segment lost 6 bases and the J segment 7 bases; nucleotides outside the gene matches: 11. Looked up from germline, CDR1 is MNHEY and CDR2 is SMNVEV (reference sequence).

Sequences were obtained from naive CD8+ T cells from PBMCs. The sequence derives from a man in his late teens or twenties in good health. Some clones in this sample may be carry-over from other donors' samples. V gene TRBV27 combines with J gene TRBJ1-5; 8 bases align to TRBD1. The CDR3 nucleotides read TGTGCCAGCAGCCTCACAGGGGGAGGTGGACAGCCCCAGCATTTT. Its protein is CASSLTGGGGQPQHF.